Following are 2 T cell receptor beta chains from one sample sequenced in a study of human T cells and chemical hapten exposure. Time point denoted: patch test 2, 6 weeks after DPC sensitization. Stated treatment: therapeutic diphenylcyclopropenone sensitization with weekly scalp DPC. TCRdb processed the RACE reads anew with MiXCR; each CDR3 protein has one entry. The sample has approximately 91,000 distinct CDR3 sequences; 9.5% to 13% are singletons. The sample was whole blood, taken in connection with sensitization to the hapten diphenylcyclopropenone (DPC). The receptors here all came from a man aged 18 to 29 with alopecia areata. Some clones in this sample may be carry-over from other donors' samples.

This clonotype was seen a few times. V gene TRBV29-1 combines with J gene TRBJ2-5; TRBD2 might be the D (7 bases). Germline V gives CDR1 SQVTM, CDR2 ANQGSEA. The CDR3 has 12 amino acids. Deletions cut 7 bases from V and 2 bases from J, with 11 bases between. Written as DNA, the CDR3 is TGCAGCGGAAGGGGGGGACAAGAGACCCAGTACTTC. As protein: CSGRGGQETQYF.

This clonotype showed up many times. The chain links TRBV28 to TRBJ1-2, with 8 bases aligning to TRBD1. The CDR3 runs 16 residues. Trimming at V came to 6 bases and at J to 0 bases, leaving 9 bases not matched to a gene. CDR1 and CDR2 from the germline V gene are MDHEN and SYDVKM. CDR3 region: CASSWGTGQANYGYTF. The CDR3 DNA is TGTGCCAGCAGCTGGGGGACAGGCCAAGCTAACTATGGCTACACCTTC.